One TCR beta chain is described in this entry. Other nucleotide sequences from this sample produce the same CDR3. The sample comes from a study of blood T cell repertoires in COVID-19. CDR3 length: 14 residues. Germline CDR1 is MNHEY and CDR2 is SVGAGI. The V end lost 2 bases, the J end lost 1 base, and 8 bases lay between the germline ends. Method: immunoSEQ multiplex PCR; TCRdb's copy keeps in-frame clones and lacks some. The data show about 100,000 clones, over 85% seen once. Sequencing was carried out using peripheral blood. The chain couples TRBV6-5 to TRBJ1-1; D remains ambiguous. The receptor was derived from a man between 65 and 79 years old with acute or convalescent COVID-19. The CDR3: CASSYDPGNTEAFF. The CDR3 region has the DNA TGTGCCAGCAGTTACGACCCAGGGAACACTGAAGCTTTCTTT.